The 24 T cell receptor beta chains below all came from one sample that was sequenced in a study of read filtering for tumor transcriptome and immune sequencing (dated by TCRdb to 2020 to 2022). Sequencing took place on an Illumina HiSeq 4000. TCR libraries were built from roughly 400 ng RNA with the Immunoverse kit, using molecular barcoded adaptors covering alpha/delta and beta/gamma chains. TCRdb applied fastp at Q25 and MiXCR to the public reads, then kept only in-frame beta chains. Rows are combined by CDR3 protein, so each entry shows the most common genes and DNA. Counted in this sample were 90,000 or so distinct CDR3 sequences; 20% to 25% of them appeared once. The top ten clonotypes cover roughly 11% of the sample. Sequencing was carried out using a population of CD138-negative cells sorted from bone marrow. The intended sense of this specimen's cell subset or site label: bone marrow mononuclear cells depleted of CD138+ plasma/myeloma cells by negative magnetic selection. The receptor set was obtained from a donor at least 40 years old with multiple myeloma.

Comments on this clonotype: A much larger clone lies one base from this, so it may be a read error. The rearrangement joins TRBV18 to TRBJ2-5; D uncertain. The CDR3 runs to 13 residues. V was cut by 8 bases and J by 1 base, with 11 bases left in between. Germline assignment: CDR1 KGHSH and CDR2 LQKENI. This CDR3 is CASPPGRQETQYF. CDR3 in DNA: TGTGCCAGCCCTCCTGGCCGCCAAGAGACCCAGTACTTC.

The CDR3 reads CASSSSGFYTNQFF. CDR3 in DNA: TGTGCCAGCAGCTCCTCGGGGTTTTACACTAATCAGTTCTTC. The V call is TRBV11-1, the J call TRBJ2-1; D possibly corresponds to TRBD2 (5 bases). The CDR3 contains 14 residues. Germline V CDR1 and CDR2: SGHAT, FQDESV (reference sequence). V was shortened by 4 bases and J by 13 bases, with 20 bases between the two germline ends.

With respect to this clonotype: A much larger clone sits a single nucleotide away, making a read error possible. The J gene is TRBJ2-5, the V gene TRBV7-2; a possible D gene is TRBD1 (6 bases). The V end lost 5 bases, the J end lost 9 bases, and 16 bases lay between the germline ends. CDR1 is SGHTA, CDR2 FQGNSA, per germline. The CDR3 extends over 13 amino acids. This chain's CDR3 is CASSTYRDEAQYF. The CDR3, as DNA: TGTGCCAGCAGCACCTACAGGGATGAGGCCCAGTACTTC. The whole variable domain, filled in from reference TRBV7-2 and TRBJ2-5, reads GAGVSQSPSNKVTEKGKDVELRCDPISGHTALYWYRQSLGQGLEFLIYFQGNSAPDKSGLPSDRFSAERTGGSVSTLTIQRTQQEDSAVYLCASSTYRDEAQYFGPGTRLLVL.

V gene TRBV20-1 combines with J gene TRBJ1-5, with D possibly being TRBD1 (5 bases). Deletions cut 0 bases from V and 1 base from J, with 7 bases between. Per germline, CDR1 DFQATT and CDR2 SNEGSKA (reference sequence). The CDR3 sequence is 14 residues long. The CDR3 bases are TGCAGTGCTAGAGACCGGGGCAGCAATCAGCCCCAGCATTTT. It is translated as CSARDRGSNQPQHF.

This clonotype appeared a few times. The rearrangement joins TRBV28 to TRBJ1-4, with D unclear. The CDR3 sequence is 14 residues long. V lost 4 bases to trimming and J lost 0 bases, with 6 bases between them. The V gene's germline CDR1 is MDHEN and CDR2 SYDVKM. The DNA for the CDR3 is TGTGCCAGCAGTTCGGTAGCAACTAATGAAAAACTGTTTTTT. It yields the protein CASSSVATNEKLFF.

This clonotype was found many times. In DNA form, the CDR3 reads TGTGCCAGCAGTTTGGGGTTTCAGTACACTGAAGCTTTCTTT. Translation: CASSLGFQYTEAFF. The chain joins TRBV28 to TRBJ1-1; no clear D gene. The V end lost 3 bases, the J end lost 3 bases, and 11 bases lay between the germline ends. This CDR3 is built from 14 residues. The V gene's germline CDR1 is MDHEN and CDR2 SYDVKM.

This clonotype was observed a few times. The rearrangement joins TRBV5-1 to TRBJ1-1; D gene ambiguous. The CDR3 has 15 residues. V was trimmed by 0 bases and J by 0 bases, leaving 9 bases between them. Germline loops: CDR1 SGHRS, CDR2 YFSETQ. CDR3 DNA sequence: TGCGCCAGCAGCTTGGAGCATGGGGTGAACACTGAAGCTTTCTTT. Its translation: CASSLEHGVNTEAFF.

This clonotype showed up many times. CDR3 DNA sequence: TGTGCCTGGAGTCTACTAGCGGGGGTACGAGAGACCCAGTACTTC. Translation gives CAWSLLAGVRETQYF. This sequence joins TRBV30 and TRBJ2-5; 11 nucleotides match TRBD2. The CDR3 runs to 15 residues. J gave up 4 bases and V 2 bases, and 6 bases lay outside the gene matches. Germline V CDR1 and CDR2: GTSNPN, SVGIG (reference sequence).

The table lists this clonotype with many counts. CDR3 DNA sequence: TGCGCCAGCAGCTTGGAGGCTTACACCGGGGAGCTGTTTTTT. It encodes CASSLEAYTGELFF. The genes are TRBV5-1 and TRBJ2-2; D remains ambiguous. V dropped 0 bases and J dropped 3 bases, with 6 bases sitting between them. There are 14 residues in the CDR3. Looked up from germline, CDR1 is SGHRS and CDR2 is YFSETQ.

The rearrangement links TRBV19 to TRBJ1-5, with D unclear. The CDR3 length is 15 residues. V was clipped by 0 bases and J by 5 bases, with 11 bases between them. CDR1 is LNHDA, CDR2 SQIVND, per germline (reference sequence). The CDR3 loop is CASSIEVGGYQPQHF. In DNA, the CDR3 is TGTGCCAGTAGTATAGAGGTTGGAGGGTATCAGCCCCAGCATTTT. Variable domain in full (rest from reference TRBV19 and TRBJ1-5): DGGITQSPKYLFRKEGQNVTLSCEQNLNHDAMYWYRQDPGQGLRLIYYSQIVNDFQKGDIAEGYSVSREKKESFPLTVTSAQKNPTAFYLCASSIEVGGYQPQHFGDGTRLSIL.

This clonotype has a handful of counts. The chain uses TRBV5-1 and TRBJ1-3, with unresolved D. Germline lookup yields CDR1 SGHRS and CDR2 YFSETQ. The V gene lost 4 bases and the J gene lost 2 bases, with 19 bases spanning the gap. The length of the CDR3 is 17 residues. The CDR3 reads CASSAFAGPDTGNTIYF. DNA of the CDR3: TGCGCCAGCAGCGCGTTCGCCGGCCCTGATACTGGAAACACCATATATTTT. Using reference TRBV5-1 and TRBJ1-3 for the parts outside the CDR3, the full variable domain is KAGVTQTPRYLIKTRGQQVTLSCSPISGHRSVSWYQQTPGQGLQFLFEYFSETQRNKGNFPGRFSGRQFSNSRSEMNVSTLELGDSALYLCASSAFAGPDTGNTIYFGEGSWLTVV.

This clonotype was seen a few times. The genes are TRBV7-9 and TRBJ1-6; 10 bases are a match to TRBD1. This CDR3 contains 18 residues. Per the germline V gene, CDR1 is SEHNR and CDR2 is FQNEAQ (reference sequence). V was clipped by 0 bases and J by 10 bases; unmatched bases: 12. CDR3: CASSLAHPGTGAGSPLHF. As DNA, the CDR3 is TGTGCCAGCAGCTTAGCCCACCCCGGGACAGGGGCAGGATCACCCCTCCACTTT.

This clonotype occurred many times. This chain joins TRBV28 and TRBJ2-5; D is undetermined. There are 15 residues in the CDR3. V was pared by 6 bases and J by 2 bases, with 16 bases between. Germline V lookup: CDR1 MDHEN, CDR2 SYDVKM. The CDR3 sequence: CASSPPGRFQETQYF. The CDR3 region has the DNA TGTGCCAGCAGCCCTCCCGGACGGTTTCAAGAGACCCAGTACTTC.

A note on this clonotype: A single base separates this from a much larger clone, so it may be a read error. The CDR3 reads CASFPGQGRELSF. Here the CDR3 DNA reads TGTGCCAGCTTCCCGGGACAGGGTAGAGAGCTGTCTTTT. The J gene is TRBJ2-2, the V gene TRBV28, with 9 positions matching TRBD1. The CDR3 covers 13 residues. Looked up from germline, CDR1 is MDHEN and CDR2 is SYDVKM. Filled out from reference TRBV28 and TRBJ2-2, the complete variable domain reads DVKVTQSSRYLVKRTGEKVFLECVQDMDHENMFWYRQDPGLGLRLIYFSYDVKMKEKGDIPEGYSVSREKKERFSLILESASTNQTSMYLCASFPGQGRELSFGEGSRLTVL.

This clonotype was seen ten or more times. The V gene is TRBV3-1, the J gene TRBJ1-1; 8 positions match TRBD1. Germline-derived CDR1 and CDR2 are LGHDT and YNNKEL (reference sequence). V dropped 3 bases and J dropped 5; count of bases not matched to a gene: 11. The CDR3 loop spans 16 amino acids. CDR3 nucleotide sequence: TGTGCCAGCAGCCATCTAGGAGACAGGGGCAGGACTGAAGCTTTCTTT. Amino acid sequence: CASSHLGDRGRTEAFF.

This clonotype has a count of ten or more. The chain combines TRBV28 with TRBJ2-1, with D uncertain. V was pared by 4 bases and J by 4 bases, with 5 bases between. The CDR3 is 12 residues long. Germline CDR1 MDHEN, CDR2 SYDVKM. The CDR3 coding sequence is TGTGCCAGCAGTTATGTTTACAATGAGCAGTTCTTC. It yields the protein CASSYVYNEQFF. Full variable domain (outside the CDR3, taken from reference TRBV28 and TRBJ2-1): DVKVTQSSRYLVKRTGEKVFLECVQDMDHENMFWYRQDPGLGLRLIYFSYDVKMKEKGDIPEGYSVSREKKERFSLILESASTNQTSMYLCASSYVYNEQFFGPGTRLTVL.

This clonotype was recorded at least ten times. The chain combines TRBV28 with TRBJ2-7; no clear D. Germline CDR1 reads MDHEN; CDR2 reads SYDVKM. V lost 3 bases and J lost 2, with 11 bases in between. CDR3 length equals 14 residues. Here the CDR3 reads CASSLGAGPYEQYF. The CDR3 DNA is TGTGCCAGCAGTTTGGGTGCCGGTCCCTACGAGCAGTACTTC.

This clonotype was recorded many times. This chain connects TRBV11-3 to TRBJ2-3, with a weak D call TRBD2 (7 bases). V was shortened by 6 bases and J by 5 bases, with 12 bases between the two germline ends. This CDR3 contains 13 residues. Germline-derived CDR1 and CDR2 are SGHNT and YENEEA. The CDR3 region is CASSKGGGDTQYF. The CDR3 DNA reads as TGTGCCAGCAGTAAGGGGGGGGGAGATACGCAGTATTTT. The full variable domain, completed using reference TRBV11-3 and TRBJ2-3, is EAGVVQSPRYKIIEKKQPVAFWCNPISGHNTLYWYLQNLGQGPELLIRYENEEAVDDSQLPKDRFSAERLKGVDSTLKIQPAELGDSAVYLCASSKGGGDTQYFGPGTRLTVL.

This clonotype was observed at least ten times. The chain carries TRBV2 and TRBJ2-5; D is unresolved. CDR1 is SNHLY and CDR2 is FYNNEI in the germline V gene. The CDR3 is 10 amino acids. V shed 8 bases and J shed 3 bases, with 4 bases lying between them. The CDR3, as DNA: TGTGCCAGCGCGGAAGAGACCCAGTACTTC. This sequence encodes CASAEETQYF. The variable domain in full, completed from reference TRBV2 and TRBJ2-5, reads EPEVTQTPSHQVTQMGQEVILRCVPISNHLYFYWYRQILGQKVEFLVSFYNNEISEKSEIFDDQFSVERPDGSNFTLKIRSTKLEDSAMYFCASAEETQYFGPGTRLLVL.

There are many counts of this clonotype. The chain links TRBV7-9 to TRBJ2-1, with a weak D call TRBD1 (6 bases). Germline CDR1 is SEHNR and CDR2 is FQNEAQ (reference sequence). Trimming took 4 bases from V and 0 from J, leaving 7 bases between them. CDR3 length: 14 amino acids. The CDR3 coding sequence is TGTGCCAGCAGCTCGGACAGCTCCTACAATGAGCAGTTCTTC. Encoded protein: CASSSDSSYNEQFF.

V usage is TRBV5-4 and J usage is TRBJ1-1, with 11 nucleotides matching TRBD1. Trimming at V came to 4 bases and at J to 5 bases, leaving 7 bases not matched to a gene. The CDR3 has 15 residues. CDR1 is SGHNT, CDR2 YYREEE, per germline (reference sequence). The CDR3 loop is CASSPPGQGGTEAFF. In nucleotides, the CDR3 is TGTGCCAGCAGCCCCCCGGGACAGGGGGGGACTGAAGCTTTCTTT.

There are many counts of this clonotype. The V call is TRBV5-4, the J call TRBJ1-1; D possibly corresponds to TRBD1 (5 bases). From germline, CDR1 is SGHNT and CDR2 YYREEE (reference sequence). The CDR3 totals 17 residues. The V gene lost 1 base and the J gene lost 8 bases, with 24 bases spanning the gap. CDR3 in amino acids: CASSLKTVGLTVTEAFF. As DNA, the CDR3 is TGTGCCAGCAGCTTGAAGACAGTAGGCCTCACTGTAACCGAAGCTTTCTTT.

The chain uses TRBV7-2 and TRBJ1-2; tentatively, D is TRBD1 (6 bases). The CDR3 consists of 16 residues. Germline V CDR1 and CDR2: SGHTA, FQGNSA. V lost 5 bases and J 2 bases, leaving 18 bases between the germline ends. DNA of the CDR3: TGTGCCAGCAGCGGTGGGGGGGGCGCATTCAACTATGGCTACACCTTC. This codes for CASSGGGGAFNYGYTF.

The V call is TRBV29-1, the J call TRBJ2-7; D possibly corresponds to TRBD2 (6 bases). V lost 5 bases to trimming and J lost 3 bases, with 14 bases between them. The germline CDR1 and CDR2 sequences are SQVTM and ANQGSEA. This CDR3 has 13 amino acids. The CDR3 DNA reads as TGCAGCGTTAGTGTTAGCGGCCACTACGAGCAGTACTTC. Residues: CSVSVSGHYEQYF.